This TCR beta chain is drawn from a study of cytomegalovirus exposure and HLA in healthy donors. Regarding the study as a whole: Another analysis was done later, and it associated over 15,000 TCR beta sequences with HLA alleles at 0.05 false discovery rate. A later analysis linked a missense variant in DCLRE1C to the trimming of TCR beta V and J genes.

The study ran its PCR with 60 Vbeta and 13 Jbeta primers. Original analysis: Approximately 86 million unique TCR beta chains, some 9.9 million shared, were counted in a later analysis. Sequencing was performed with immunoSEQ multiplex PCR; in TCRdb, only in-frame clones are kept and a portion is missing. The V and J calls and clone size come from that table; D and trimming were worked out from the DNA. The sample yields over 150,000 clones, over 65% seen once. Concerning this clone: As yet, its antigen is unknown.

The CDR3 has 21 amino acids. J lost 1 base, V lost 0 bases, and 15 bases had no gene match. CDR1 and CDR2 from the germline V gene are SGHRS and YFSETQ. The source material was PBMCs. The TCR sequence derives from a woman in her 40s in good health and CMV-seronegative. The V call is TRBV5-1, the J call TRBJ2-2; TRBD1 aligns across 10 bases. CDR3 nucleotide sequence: TGCGCCAGCAGCTTGGAACCAGGGACAGGGGTAAATAGTCTGAACACCGGGGAGCTGTTTTTT. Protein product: CASSLEPGTGVNSLNTGELFF.